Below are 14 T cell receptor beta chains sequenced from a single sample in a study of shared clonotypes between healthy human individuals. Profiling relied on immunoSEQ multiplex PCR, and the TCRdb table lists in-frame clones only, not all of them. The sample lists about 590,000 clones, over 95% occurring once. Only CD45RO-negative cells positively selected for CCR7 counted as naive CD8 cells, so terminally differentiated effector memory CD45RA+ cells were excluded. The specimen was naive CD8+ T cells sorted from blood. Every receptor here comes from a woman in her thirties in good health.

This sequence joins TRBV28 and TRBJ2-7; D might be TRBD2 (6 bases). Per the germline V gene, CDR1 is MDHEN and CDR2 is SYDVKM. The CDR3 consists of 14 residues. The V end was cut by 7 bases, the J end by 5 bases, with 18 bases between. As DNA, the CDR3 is TGTGCCAGCAAAATAGCGGCGAGTACCCACGAGCAGTACTTC. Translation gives CASKIAASTHEQYF. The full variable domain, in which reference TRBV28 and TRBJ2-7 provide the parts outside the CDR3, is DVKVTQSSRYLVKRTGEKVFLECVQDMDHENMFWYRQDPGLGLRLIYFSYDVKMKEKGDIPEGYSVSREKKERFSLILESASTNQTSMYLCASKIAASTHEQYFGPGTRLTVT.

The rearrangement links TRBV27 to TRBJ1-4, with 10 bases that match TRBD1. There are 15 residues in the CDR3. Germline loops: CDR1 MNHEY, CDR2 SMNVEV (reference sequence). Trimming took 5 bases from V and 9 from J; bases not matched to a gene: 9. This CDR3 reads CASSPTTGGSQKLFF. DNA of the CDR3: TGTGCCAGCAGTCCCACGACAGGGGGCTCTCAAAAACTGTTTTTT.

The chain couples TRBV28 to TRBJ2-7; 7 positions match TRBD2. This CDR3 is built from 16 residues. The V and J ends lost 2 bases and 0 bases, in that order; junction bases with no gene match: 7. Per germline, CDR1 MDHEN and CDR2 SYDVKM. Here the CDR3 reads CASSLRWGLLSYEQYF. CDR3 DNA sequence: TGTGCCAGCAGTTTAAGGTGGGGACTACTCTCCTACGAGCAGTACTTC.

DNA for the CDR3: TGTGCCAGCAGTTTAAGTGGCAGGGGGAGGGAGACCCAGTACTTC. It yields the protein CASSLSGRGRETQYF. The chain links TRBV27 to TRBJ2-5; possibly TRBD1 for D (7 bases). V lost 2 bases and J 5 bases, leaving 15 bases between the germline ends. CDR3 length: 15 amino acids. Germline CDR1 reads MNHEY; CDR2 reads SMNVEV (reference sequence).

Here the CDR3 reads CSVEPPGWVNEKLFF. CDR3 nucleotide sequence: TGCAGCGTTGAGCCCCCAGGGTGGGTAAATGAAAAACTGTTTTTT. This rearrangement joins TRBV29-1 to TRBJ1-4; maybe TRBD1 (5 bases). This CDR3 comprises 15 residues. The germline V gene has CDR1 SQVTM and CDR2 ANQGSEA. Trimming cost V 3 bases and J 5 bases, with 16 bases left between them. The variable domain in full, with the rest retrieved from reference TRBV29-1 and TRBJ1-4, is SAVISQKPSRDICQRGTSLTIQCQVDSQVTMMFWYRQQPGQSLTLIATANQGSEATYESGFVIDKFPISRPNLTFSTLTVSNMSPEDSSIYLCSVEPPGWVNEKLFFGSGTQLSVL.

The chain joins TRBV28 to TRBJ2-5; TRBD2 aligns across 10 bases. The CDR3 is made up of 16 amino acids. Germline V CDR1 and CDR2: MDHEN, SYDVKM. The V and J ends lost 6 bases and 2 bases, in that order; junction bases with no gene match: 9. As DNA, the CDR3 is TGTGCCAGCAGAGAACGAGCGGGAGGGGCTCAAGAGACCCAGTACTTC. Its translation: CASRERAGGAQETQYF.

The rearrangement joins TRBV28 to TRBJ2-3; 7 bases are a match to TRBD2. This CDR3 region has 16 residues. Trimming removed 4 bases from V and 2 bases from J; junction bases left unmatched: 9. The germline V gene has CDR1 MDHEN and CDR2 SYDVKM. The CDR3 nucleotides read TGTGCCAGCAGTTCTCTAAATCTAGCGGCCACAGATACGCAGTATTTT. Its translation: CASSSLNLAATDTQYF.

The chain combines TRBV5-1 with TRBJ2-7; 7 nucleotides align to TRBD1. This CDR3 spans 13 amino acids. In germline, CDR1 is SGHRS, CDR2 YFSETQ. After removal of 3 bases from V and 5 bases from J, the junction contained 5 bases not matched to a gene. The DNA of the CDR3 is TGCGCCAGCAGCTCGCACAGGGGTGACGAGCAGTACTTC. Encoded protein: CASSSHRGDEQYF.

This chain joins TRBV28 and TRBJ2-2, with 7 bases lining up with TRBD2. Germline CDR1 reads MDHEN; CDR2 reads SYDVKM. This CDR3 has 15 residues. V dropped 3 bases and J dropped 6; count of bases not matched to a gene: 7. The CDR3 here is CASSFGGSTAGELFF. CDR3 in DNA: TGTGCCAGCAGTTTCGGCGGGAGTACAGCCGGGGAGCTGTTTTTT.

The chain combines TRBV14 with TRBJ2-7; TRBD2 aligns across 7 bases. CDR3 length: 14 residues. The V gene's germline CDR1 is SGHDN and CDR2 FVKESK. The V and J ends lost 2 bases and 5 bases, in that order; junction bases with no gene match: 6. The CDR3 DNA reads TGTGCCAGCAGCCAAAGCGGGGCGGGGGACGAGCAGTACTTC. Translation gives CASSQSGAGDEQYF.

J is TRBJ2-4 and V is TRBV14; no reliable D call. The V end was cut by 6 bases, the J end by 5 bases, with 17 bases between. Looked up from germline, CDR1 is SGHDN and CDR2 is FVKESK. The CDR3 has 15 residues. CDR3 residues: CASRKTEDAQNIQYF. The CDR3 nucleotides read TGTGCCAGCAGGAAGACTGAGGATGCCCAAAACATTCAGTACTTC.

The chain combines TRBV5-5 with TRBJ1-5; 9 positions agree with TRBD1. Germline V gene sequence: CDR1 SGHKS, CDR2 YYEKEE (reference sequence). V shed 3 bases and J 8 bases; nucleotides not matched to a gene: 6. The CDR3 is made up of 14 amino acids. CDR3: CASSSGQGIEPQHF. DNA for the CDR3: TGTGCCAGCAGCTCAGGACAGGGGATAGAGCCCCAGCATTTT.

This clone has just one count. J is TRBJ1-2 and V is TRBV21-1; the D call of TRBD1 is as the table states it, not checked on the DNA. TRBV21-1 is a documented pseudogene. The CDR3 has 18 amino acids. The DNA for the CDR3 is TGTGCCAGCAGCAAAGAAAATAAAGGGACAGACCCTACCTATGGCTACACCTTC. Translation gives CASSKENKGTDPTYGYTF.

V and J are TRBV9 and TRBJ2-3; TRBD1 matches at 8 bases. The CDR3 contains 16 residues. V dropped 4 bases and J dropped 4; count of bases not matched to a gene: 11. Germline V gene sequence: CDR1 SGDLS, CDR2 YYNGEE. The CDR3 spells CASSPRDRGGADTQYF. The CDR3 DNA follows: TGTGCCAGCAGCCCCCGTGACAGGGGAGGTGCAGATACGCAGTATTTT.